The source of this T cell receptor (beta chain) is a study of T-cell reconstitution after alpha-beta-depleted transplantation in children. Researchers prepared the TCRbeta library using unique molecular identifiers, the study reports. A single record per CDR3 protein comes from TCRdb applying MiXCR to the PCR reads. Of roughly 500,000 distinct CDR3 sequences listed, around a third are singletons. This CDR3 is 15 amino acids long. The V gene end was trimmed by 0 bases and the J gene end by 9 bases; junction bases not matched to a gene: 7. The germline V gene encodes CDR1 DFQATT and CDR2 SNEGSKA (reference sequence).

V usage is TRBV20-1 and J usage is TRBJ1-6; 8 bases line up with TRBD1. The TCR originated in a human donor who donated a stem cell graft to a child with aplastic anemia. The material sequenced was PBMCs from the stem cell graft donor, taken from the stem cell graft. CDR3 in amino acids: CSARDQGAGGSPLHF. CDR3 DNA: TGCAGTGCTAGAGACCAGGGGGCGGGGGGTTCACCCCTCCACTTT.